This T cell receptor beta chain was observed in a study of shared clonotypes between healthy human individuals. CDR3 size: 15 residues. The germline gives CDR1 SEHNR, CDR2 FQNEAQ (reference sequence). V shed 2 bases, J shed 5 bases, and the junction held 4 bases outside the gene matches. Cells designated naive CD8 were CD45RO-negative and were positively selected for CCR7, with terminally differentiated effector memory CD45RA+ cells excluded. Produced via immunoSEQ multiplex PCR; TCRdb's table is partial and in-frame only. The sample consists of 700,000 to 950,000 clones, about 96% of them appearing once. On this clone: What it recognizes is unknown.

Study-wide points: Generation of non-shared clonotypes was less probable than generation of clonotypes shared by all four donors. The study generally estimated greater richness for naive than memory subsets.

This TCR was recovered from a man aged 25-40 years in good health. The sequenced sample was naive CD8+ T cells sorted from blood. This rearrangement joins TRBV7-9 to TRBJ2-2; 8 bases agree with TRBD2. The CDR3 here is CASSLIIAGTGELFF. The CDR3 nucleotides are TGTGCCAGCAGCTTAATAATAGCGGGGACCGGGGAGCTGTTTTTT.